The source of this T cell receptor beta chain is a study of cytomegalovirus exposure and HLA in healthy donors. PCR primers comprised 60 Vbeta and 13 Jbeta primers. Repertoires were generated with immunoSEQ multiplex PCR, while TCRdb's copy carries only in-frame clones and drops some. Of around 150,000 clones in the sample, about 80% were seen once. V shed 6 bases and J 4 bases; nucleotides not matched to a gene: 7. Germline lookup yields CDR1 SNHLY and CDR2 FYNNEI. The CDR3 contains 15 residues. Findings of the study overall: In an earlier analysis, about 87% or about 30%: the productive usage of most TCR beta V segments.

Concerning this clone itself: Its antigen is currently unknown.

Each donor was healthy, and each was a bone marrow donor. Sampled while nominally healthy, donors likely had unrecorded immune exposures. This receptor was obtained from a woman aged 45 to 65 in good health and CMV-seropositive. The sample taken for sequencing was PBMCs. V gene TRBV2 combines with J gene TRBJ2-1; 9 bases align to TRBD1. The CDR3 here is CASSTGTGRYNEQFF. The CDR3 DNA is TGTGCCAGCAGCACCGGGACAGGGAGATACAATGAGCAGTTCTTC.